The 6 T cell receptor beta chains listed next were all sequenced from one sample in a study of cytomegalovirus exposure and HLA in healthy donors. The table came from immunoSEQ multiplex PCR; TCRdb's copy has only in-frame clones and leaves some out. The data contain around 63,000 clones, 90% to 96% of them singletons. The sequenced sample was PBMCs. The receptors shown here come from a woman under 30 in good health and CMV-seronegative.

In this sample, this clone turned up once. This rearrangement joins TRBV6-5 to TRBJ2-3, with 11 bases identical to TRBD2. V shed 4 bases and J 2 bases; nucleotides not matched to a gene: 5. This CDR3 has 16 amino acids. Germline CDR1 MNHEY, CDR2 SVGAGI. Here the CDR3 DNA reads TGTGCCAGCAGTTCACTAGCGGGGGCCCTCACAGATACGCAGTATTTT. It codes for CASSSLAGALTDTQYF.

This chain connects TRBV23-1 to TRBJ2-2, with 8 positions matching TRBD1. TRBV23-1 falls under the ORF class, with uncertain function. The junction had 8 bases not matched to a gene; V was cut back by 2 bases and J by 6 bases. CDR3 length: 16 residues. CDR3 DNA: TGCGCCAGCAGTCAACCTCAGGGGGCCGGGGCCGGGGAGCTGTTTTTT. Residues: CASSQPQGAGAGELFF.

This clone came up once. J is TRBJ2-2 and V is TRBV6-5, with D tentatively TRBD1 (6 bases). The V gene's germline CDR1 is MNHEY and CDR2 SVGAGI. This CDR3 is built from 15 residues. The V gene lost 3 bases and the J gene lost 0 bases, with 8 bases spanning the gap. CDR3 nucleotide sequence: TGTGCCAGCAGTTATGGGGACACGAACACCGGGGAGCTGTTTTTT. Translating gives CASSYGDTNTGELFF.

The DNA of the CDR3 is TGTGCCAGCAGTTTATTTCGAGACAAAACGACCCAGTACTTC. Protein sequence: CASSLFRDKTTQYF. This chain joins TRBV27 and TRBJ2-5; D gene unclear. From germline, CDR1 is MNHEY and CDR2 SMNVEV (reference sequence). The V gene lost 1 base and the J gene lost 7 bases, with 13 bases spanning the gap. This CDR3 has 14 amino acids.

This clone occurred once. In the same sample, other DNA sequences code for this CDR3. The chain links TRBV5-1 to TRBJ2-3; TRBD1 agrees at 9 bases. Germline CDR1 reads SGHRS; CDR2 reads YFSETQ. This CDR3 is 15 amino acids long. Trimming took 0 bases from V and 1 from J; bases not matched to a gene: 0. The CDR3 DNA reads as TGCGCCAGCAGCTTGGGACAGGGGGGCACAGATACGCAGTATTTT. Translated, it gives CASSLGQGGTDTQYF.

This sequence joins TRBV7-2 and TRBJ2-1; 8 bases match TRBD2. Germline CDR1 reads SGHTA; CDR2 reads FQGNSA. The CDR3 consists of 18 residues. V shed 1 base, J shed 3 bases, and the junction held 11 bases outside the gene matches. CDR3 DNA sequence: TGTGCCAGCAGCTTAGGGGCCCTACTACGGGGGGGCTACAATGAGCAGTTCTTC. Translating gives CASSLGALLRGGYNEQFF. The entire variable domain, with the rest obtained from reference TRBV7-2 and TRBJ2-1, is as follows: GAGVSQSPSNKVTEKGKDVELRCDPISGHTALYWYRQSLGQGLEFLIYFQGNSAPDKSGLPSDRFSAERTGGSVSTLTIQRTQQEDSAVYLCASSLGALLRGGYNEQFFGPGTRLTVL.